This entry concerns a single T cell receptor (beta chain). The sample originates from a study of control samples from healthy donors and cancer patients. Sequenced by immunoSEQ multiplex PCR; TCRdb stores in-frame clones only, minus some. Of 120,000 or so clones in the sample, 75% to 95% were seen once. Germline values: CDR1 SGHDT, CDR2 YYEEEE. The CDR3 extends over 13 amino acids. The V end lost 5 bases, the J end lost 4 bases, and 9 bases lay between the germline ends. The V and J genes are TRBV5-6 and TRBJ2-2; D gene unclear. The origin of this receptor is a man between 18 and 29 years old in good health. Sample: blood. CDR3 nucleotides: TGTGCCAGCAGTTTCAGCGCCACCGGGGAGCTGTTTTTT. This codes for CASSFSATGELFF.